Described below is a single T cell receptor beta chain sequence and its context. The sample belongs to a study of blood T cell repertoires in COVID-19. Data came from immunoSEQ multiplex PCR; TCRdb stores just in-frame clones and leaves some out. The top ten hold approximately 2% of the sample, which has roughly 150,000 clones, around 82% seen once. This CDR3 has 16 residues. The ends lost 5 bases at V and 2 bases at J; junction bases unmatched: 7. Looked up from germline, CDR1 is LNHDA and CDR2 is SQIVND (reference sequence). This TCR derives from a woman of 80 years or more with acute or convalescent COVID-19. V gene TRBV19 combines with J gene TRBJ1-4, with 8 bases matching TRBD1. Sample: peripheral blood. In DNA form, the CDR3 reads TGTGCCAGTAGTCCCGGACAGGGAACGACTAATGAAAAACTGTTTTTT. Translating gives CASSPGQGTTNEKLFF. The variable domain in full, with the rest retrieved from reference TRBV19 and TRBJ1-4, is DGGITQSPKYLFRKEGQNVTLSCEQNLNHDAMYWYRQDPGQGLRLIYYSQIVNDFQKGDIAEGYSVSREKKESFPLTVTSAQKNPTAFYLCASSPGQGTTNEKLFFGSGTQLSVL.